At least ten counts were recorded for the clone carrying this T cell receptor (beta chain). What it binds is not known. This entry comes from a study of T cells in Graves' hyperthyroidism and ophthalmopathy. Whole-study results and caveats: Among thyroid clonotypes expanded above 0.001, most also appeared in blood.

Lactation, pregnancy, other autoimmune disease or uncontrolled infection led to exclusion of patients. The CDR3 has 14 residues. Trimming left V 6 bases short and J 0 bases short, with 8 bases between. CDR1 and CDR2 from the germline V gene are SNHLY and FYNNEI. TCR beta CDR3 region amplification was performed from RNA transcripts. HTBI primers drove first-round RT-PCR of the TCR CDR3. MiXCR, run by TCRdb on the multiplex PCR reads, gives a single entry per CDR3 protein. In the table there are under 350,000 distinct CDR3 sequences, more than 15% of which are singletons. This sequence originates from a woman aged 55 to 70 with Graves' ophthalmopathy. The V and J genes are TRBV2 and TRBJ1-4; D ambiguous. Sample: blood. The CDR3, as DNA: TGTGCCAGCAGACTCCTTGCAACTAATGAAAAACTGTTTTTT. It translates to CASRLLATNEKLFF.